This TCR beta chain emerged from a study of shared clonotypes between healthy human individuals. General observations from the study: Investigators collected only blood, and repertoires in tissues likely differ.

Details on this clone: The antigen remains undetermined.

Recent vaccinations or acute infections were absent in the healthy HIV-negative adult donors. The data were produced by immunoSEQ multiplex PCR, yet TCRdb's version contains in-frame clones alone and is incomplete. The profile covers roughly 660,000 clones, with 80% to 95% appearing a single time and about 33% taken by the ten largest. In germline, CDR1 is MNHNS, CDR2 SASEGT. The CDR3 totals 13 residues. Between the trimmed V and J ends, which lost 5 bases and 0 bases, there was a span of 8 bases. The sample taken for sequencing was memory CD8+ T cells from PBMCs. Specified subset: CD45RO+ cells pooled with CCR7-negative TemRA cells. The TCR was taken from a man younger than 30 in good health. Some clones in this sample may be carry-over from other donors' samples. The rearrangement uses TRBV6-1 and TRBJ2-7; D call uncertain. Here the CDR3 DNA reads TGTGCCAGCAGTTTACGGTACTCCTACGAGCAGTACTTC. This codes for CASSLRYSYEQYF.